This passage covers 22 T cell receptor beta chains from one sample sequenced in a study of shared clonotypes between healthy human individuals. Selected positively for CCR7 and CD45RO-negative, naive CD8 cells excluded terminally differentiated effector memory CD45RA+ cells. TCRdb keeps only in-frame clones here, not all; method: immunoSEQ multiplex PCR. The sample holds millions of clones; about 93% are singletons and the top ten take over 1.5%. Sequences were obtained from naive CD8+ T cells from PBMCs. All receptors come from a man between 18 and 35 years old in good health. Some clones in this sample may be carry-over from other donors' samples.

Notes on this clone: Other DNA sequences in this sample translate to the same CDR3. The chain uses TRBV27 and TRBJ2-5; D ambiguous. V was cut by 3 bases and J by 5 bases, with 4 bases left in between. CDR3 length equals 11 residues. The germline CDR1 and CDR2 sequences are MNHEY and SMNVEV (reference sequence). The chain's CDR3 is CASSFRETQYF. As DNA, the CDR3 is TGTGCCAGCAGTTTTCGGGAGACCCAGTACTTC.

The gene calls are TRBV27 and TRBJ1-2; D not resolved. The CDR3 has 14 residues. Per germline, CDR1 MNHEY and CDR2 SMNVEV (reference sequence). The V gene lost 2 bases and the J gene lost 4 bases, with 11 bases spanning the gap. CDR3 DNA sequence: TGTGCCAGCAGTTTAAATATGGTGGGCTATGGCTACACCTTC. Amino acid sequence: CASSLNMVGYGYTF.

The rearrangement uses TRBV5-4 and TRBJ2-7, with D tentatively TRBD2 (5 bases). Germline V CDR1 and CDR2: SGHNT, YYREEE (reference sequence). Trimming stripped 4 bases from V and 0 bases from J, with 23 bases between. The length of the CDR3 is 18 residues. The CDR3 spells CASSQTPRGIGSSYEQYF. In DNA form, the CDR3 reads TGTGCCAGCAGCCAGACCCCGAGAGGGATTGGGAGCTCCTACGAGCAGTACTTC.

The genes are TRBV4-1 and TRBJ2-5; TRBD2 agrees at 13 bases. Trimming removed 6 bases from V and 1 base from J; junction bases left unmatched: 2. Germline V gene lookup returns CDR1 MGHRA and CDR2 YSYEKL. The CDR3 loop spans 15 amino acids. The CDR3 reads CASRGTSGIQETQYF. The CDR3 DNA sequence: TGCGCCAGCAGGGGGACTAGCGGGATCCAAGAGACCCAGTACTTC.

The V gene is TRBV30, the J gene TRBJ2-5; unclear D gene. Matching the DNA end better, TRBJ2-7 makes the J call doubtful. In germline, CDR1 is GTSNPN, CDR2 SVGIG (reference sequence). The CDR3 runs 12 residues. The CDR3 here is CAWSVEFYEQYF. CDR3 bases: TGTGCCTGGAGTGTTGAATTCTACGAGCAGTACTTC.

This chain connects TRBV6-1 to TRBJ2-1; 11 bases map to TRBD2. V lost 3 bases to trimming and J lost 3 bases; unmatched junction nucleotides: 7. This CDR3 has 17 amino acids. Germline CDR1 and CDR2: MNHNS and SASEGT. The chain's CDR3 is CASSDSSGRGRYNEQFF. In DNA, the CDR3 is TGTGCCAGCAGTGACAGTAGCGGGAGGGGCCGCTACAATGAGCAGTTCTTC.

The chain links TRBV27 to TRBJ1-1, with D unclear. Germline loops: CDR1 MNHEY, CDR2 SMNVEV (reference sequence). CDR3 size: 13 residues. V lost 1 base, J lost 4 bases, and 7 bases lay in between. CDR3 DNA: TGTGCCAGCAGTTTATACCAGGCCACTGAAGCTTTCTTT. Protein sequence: CASSLYQATEAFF.

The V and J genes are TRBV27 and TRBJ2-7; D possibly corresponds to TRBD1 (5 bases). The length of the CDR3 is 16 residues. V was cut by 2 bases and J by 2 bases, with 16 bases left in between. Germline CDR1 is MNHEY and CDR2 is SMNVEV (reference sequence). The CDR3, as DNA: TGTGCCAGCAGTTTAGTGCACGGCACAGGACCCTACGAGCAGTACTTC. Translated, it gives CASSLVHGTGPYEQYF.

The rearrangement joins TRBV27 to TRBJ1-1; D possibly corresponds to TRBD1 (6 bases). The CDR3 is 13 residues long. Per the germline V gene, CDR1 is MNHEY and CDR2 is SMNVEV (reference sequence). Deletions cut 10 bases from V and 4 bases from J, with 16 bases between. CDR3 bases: TGTGCCACCGGGGTGCAGGGGATCACTGAAGCTTTCTTT. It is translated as CATGVQGITEAFF.

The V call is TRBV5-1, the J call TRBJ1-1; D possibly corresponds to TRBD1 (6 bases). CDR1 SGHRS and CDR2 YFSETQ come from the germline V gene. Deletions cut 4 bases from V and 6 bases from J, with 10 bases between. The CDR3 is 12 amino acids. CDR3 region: CASSPQGPEAFF. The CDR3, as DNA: TGCGCCAGCAGCCCACAGGGACCTGAAGCTTTCTTT.

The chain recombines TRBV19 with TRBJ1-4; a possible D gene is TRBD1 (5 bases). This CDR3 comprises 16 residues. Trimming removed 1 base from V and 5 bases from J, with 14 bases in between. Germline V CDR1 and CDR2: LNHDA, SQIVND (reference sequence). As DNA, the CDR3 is TGTGCCAGTAGTATAGGGACGGAAGGGGAAAATGAAAAACTGTTTTTT. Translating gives CASSIGTEGENEKLFF.

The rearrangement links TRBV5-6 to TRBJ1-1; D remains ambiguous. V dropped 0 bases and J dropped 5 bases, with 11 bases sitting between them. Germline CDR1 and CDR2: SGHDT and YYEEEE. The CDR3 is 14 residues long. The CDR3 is CASSLGGGWTEAFF. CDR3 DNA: TGTGCCAGCAGCTTGGGCGGAGGCTGGACTGAAGCTTTCTTT. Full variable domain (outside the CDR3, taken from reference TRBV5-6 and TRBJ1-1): DAGVTQSPTHLIKTRGQQVTLRCSPKSGHDTVSWYQQALGQGPQFIFQYYEEEERQRGNFPDRFSGHQFPNYSSELNVNALLLGDSALYLCASSLGGGWTEAFFGQGTRLTVV.

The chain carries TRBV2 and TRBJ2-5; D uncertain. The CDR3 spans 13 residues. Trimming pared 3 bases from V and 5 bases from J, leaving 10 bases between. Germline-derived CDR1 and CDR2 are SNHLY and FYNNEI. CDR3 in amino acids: CASSEAVMETQYF. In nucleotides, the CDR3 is TGTGCCAGCAGTGAGGCCGTTATGGAGACCCAGTACTTC.

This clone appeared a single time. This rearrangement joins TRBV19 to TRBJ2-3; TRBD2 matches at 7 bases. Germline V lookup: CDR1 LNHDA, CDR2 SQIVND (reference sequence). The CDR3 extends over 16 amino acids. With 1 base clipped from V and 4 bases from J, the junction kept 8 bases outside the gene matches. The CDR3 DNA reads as TGTGCCAGTAGTATAGTGGAGGGGAGGGCCCCAGATACGCAGTATTTT. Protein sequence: CASSIVEGRAPDTQYF. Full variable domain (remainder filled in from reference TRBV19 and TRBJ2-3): DGGITQSPKYLFRKEGQNVTLSCEQNLNHDAMYWYRQDPGQGLRLIYYSQIVNDFQKGDIAEGYSVSREKKESFPLTVTSAQKNPTAFYLCASSIVEGRAPDTQYFGPGTRLTVL.

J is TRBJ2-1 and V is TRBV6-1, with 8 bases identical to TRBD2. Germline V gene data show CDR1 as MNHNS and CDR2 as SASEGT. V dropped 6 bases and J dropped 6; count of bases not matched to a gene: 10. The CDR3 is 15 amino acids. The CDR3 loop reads CASRRVGLAGNEQFF. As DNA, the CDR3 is TGTGCCAGCAGACGAGTCGGACTAGCAGGCAATGAGCAGTTCTTC.

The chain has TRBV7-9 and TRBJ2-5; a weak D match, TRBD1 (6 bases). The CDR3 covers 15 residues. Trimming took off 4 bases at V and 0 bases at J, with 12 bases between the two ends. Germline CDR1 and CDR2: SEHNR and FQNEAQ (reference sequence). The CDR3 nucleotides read TGTGCCAGCAGCTCATACAGGGAGTACCAAGAGACCCAGTACTTC. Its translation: CASSSYREYQETQYF.

The CDR3 is CASSSTGTASKNIQYF. CDR3 coding DNA: TGTGCCAGCAGCTCTACCGGGACAGCCTCCAAAAACATTCAGTACTTC. The rearrangement links TRBV28 to TRBJ2-4, with 7 bases identical to TRBD1. CDR3 size: 16 residues. The V gene's germline CDR1 is MDHEN and CDR2 SYDVKM. The V segment lost 6 bases and the J segment 2 bases; nucleotides outside the gene matches: 10.

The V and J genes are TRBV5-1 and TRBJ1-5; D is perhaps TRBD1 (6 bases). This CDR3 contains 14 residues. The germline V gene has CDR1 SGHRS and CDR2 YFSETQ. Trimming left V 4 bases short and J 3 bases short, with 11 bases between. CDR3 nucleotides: TGCGCCAGCAGCCCGGACAGCTCCAATCAGCCCCAGCATTTT. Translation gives CASSPDSSNQPQHF.

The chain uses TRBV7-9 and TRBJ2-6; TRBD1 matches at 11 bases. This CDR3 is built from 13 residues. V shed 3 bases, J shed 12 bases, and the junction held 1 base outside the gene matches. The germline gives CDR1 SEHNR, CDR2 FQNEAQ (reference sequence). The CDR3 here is CASSLGQGGVLTF. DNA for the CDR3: TGTGCCAGCAGCTTGGGACAGGGGGGCGTCCTGACTTTC.

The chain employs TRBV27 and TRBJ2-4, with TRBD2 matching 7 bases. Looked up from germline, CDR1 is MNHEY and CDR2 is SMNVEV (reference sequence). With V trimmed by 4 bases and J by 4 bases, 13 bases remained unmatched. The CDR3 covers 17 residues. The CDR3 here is CASSSTSATRRKNIQYF. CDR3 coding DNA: TGTGCCAGCAGTTCTACTAGCGCTACCAGGAGGAAAAACATTCAGTACTTC.

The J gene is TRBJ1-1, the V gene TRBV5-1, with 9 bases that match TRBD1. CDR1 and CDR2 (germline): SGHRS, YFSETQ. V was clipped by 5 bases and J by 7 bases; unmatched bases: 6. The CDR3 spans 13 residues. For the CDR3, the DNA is TGCGCCAGCAGACTTACAGGGGGCAGTGAAGCTTTCTTT. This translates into CASRLTGGSEAFF.

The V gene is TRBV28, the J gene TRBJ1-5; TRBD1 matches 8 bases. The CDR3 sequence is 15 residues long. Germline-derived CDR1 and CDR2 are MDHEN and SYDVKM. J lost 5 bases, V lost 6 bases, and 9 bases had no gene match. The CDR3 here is CASRPPDRGDQPQHF. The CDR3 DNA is TGTGCCAGCAGACCCCCAGACAGGGGCGATCAGCCCCAGCATTTT.